These 5 T cell receptor beta chains share one sample of origin, sequenced in a study of Ad26.COV2.S vaccination and SARS-CoV-2 variants. Some clones are missing from TCRdb's copy, which holds only in-frame ones; the method was immunoSEQ multiplex PCR. The profile shows about 350,000 clones, under 95% of them singletons. Specimen: peripheral blood, collected after recovery from COVID-19. The receptor source for this set is a human donor who had recovered from COVID-19.

This chain links TRBV10-3 with TRBJ1-2; 11 nucleotides align to TRBD1. The CDR3 loop spans 16 amino acids. V dropped 6 bases and J dropped 7; count of bases not matched to a gene: 13. Germline V gene sequence: CDR1 ENHRY, CDR2 SYGVKD. The CDR3 protein is CAIRPGQGVLWSGYTF. In DNA, the CDR3 is TGTGCCATCAGGCCGGGACAGGGGGTACTATGGAGTGGCTACACCTTC.

Regarding this clone: One end of the junction is discordant with germline, which a read error may explain. J is TRBJ2-3 and V is TRBV7-7; D not resolved. This CDR3 contains 14 residues. The germline V gene has CDR1 SSHAT and CDR2 FNYEAQ (reference sequence). The CDR3 spells CASSYGPSTDTQYF. CDR3 in DNA: TGTGCTAGCAGTTACGGGCCTAGCACAGATACGCAGTATTTT.

In this sample, this clone turned up once. This chain links TRBV9 with TRBJ2-5, with TRBD2 matching over 7 bases. Germline CDR1 is SGDLS and CDR2 is YYNGEE. V gave up 2 bases and J gave up 2 bases; unmatched junction bases: 9. This CDR3 region has 16 residues. Written as DNA, the CDR3 is TGTGCCAGCAGCGTGACGGTCACCGGGGGGCAAGAGACCCAGTACTTC. It encodes CASSVTVTGGQETQYF. Full variable domain (rest looked up from reference TRBV9 and TRBJ2-5): DSGVTQTPKHLITATGQRVTLRCSPRSGDLSVYWYQQSLDQGLQFLIQYYNGEERAKGNILERFSAQQFPDLHSELNLSSLELGDSALYFCASSVTVTGGQETQYFGPGTRLLVL.

The chain carries TRBV5-6 and TRBJ2-7; TRBD1 is a possible D gene (5 bases). V was trimmed by 0 bases and J by 6 bases, leaving 22 bases between them. This CDR3 is 17 amino acids long. CDR1 and CDR2 from the germline V gene are SGHDT and YYEEEE. As DNA, the CDR3 is TGTGCCAGCAGCTTGGCCGGATTGGCAGGGTGGGTAGGCGAGCAGTACTTC. Translating gives CASSLAGLAGWVGEQYF.

The rearrangement links TRBV24-1 to TRBJ2-3, with 9 bases matching TRBD2. V lost 9 bases to trimming and J lost 1 base; unmatched junction nucleotides: 1. Germline CDR1 reads KGHDR; CDR2 reads SFDVKD. The length of the CDR3 is 13 residues. CDR3 DNA sequence: TGTGCCACCCGCGGGGGGGGCACAGATACGCAGTATTTT. This translates into CATRGGGTDTQYF.